Below are 20 T cell receptor beta chains sequenced from a single sample in a study of cytomegalovirus exposure and HLA in healthy donors. PCR involved 60 Vbeta and 13 Jbeta primers. Produced via immunoSEQ multiplex PCR; TCRdb's table is partial and in-frame only. The repertoire holds around 170,000 clones, with approximately 79% as singletons. The specimen was PBMCs. The receptors originated from a man aged 35-49 years in good health and CMV-seropositive.

This sequence joins TRBV6-1 and TRBJ2-1; TRBD2 might be the D (7 bases). Per the germline V gene, CDR1 is MNHNS and CDR2 is SASEGT. CDR3 length equals 15 residues. V was shortened by 8 bases and J by 3 bases, with 17 bases between the two germline ends. CDR3 amino acids: CASREQRGGYNEQFF. In nucleotides, the CDR3 is TGTGCCAGCCGAGAACAGAGGGGGGGCTACAATGAGCAGTTCTTC.

The rearrangement links TRBV19 to TRBJ1-1; D not resolved. The V and J ends lost 0 bases and 4 bases respectively, with 12 bases between them. Germline V gene data show CDR1 as LNHDA and CDR2 as SQIVND (reference sequence). The CDR3 sequence is 15 residues long. CDR3 region: CASSIDVRVGTEAFF. CDR3 nucleotides: TGTGCCAGTAGTATAGATGTGAGGGTGGGCACTGAAGCTTTCTTT. The full variable domain, with the rest looked up from reference TRBV19 and TRBJ1-1, is DGGITQSPKYLFRKEGQNVTLSCEQNLNHDAMYWYRQDPGQGLRLIYYSQIVNDFQKGDIAEGYSVSREKKESFPLTVTSAQKNPTAFYLCASSIDVRVGTEAFFGQGTRLTVV.

In its sample, this clone was seen a few times. The J gene is TRBJ2-7, the V gene TRBV27, with TRBD1 matching 12 bases. With V trimmed by 7 bases and J by 5 bases, 9 bases remained unmatched. CDR3 size: 15 residues. Germline V CDR1 and CDR2: MNHEY, SMNVEV (reference sequence). For the CDR3, the DNA is TGTGCCAGCAAACCTCGGGACAGGGGGCTTAACGAGCAGTACTTC. Encoded protein: CASKPRDRGLNEQYF.

The V and J genes are TRBV7-2 and TRBJ1-1, with a possible D match to TRBD1 (5 bases). V lost 5 bases and J 4 bases, leaving 17 bases between the germline ends. There are 15 residues in the CDR3. Germline assignment: CDR1 SGHTA and CDR2 FQGNSA. The CDR3 loop reads CASSPSLTGGTEAFF. CDR3 DNA sequence: TGTGCCAGCAGCCCCAGTCTAACGGGGGGCACTGAAGCTTTCTTT.

The chain couples TRBV2 to TRBJ1-4; 7 bases fit TRBD1. Germline V lookup: CDR1 SNHLY, CDR2 FYNNEI. Unmatched junction bases numbered 5, after V lost 6 bases and J lost 7 bases. This CDR3 comprises 13 residues. The DNA for the CDR3 is TGTGCCAGCAGACCCGGGACAGCTGAAAAACTGTTTTTT. Protein product: CASRPGTAEKLFF.

The rearrangement joins TRBV14 to TRBJ2-7; D call uncertain. This CDR3 has 12 amino acids. V was pared by 4 bases and J by 4 bases, with 8 bases between. CDR1 is SGHDN and CDR2 is FVKESK in the germline V gene. CDR3 in amino acids: CASSLVPYEQYF. Here the CDR3 DNA reads TGTGCCAGCAGCCTAGTACCTTACGAGCAGTACTTC. The full variable domain, its missing parts supplied by reference TRBV14 and TRBJ2-7, is EAGVTQFPSHSVIEKGQTVTLRCDPISGHDNLYWYRRVMGKEIKFLLHFVKESKQDESGMPNNRFLAERTGGTYSTLKVQPAELEDSGVYFCASSLVPYEQYFGPGTRLTVT.

Worth noting for this clone: The junction does not match germline at one end; this may be a read error. The rearrangement joins TRBV7-9 to TRBJ2-1; D unclear. Germline assignment: CDR1 SEHNR and CDR2 FQNEAQ (reference sequence). The CDR3 contains 11 residues. CDR3 nucleotide sequence: TGTTCCAGCAGCCCTCAGGATGAGCAGTTCTTC. Its protein is CSSSPQDEQFF.

The chain joins TRBV30 to TRBJ1-1, with D tentatively TRBD1 (5 bases). The CDR3 has 11 residues. CDR1 and CDR2 (germline): GTSNPN, SVGIG (reference sequence). V was cut by 8 bases and J by 5 bases, with 12 bases left in between. The DNA of the CDR3 is TGTGCCGGGTCGGGGGTAACTGAAGCTTTCTTT. Its protein product is CAGSGVTEAFF.

The chain recombines TRBV7-3 with TRBJ1-1; D gene uncertain. CDR1 is SGHTA, CDR2 FQGTGA, per germline. CDR3 length equals 14 residues. V lost 0 bases and J 6 bases, leaving 11 bases between the germline ends. CDR3 DNA: TGTGCCAGCAGCTTAACGACGGGGTCCCCTGAAGCTTTCTTT. This gives the protein CASSLTTGSPEAFF.

The J gene is TRBJ2-1, the V gene TRBV27; 10 nucleotides match TRBD2. V shed 3 bases and J 4 bases; nucleotides not matched to a gene: 9. The length of the CDR3 is 17 residues. CDR1 MNHEY and CDR2 SMNVEV come from the germline V gene (reference sequence). CDR3 nucleotides: TGTGCCAGCAGTTTCCTACTGGCTAGCGGGGGATACAATGAGCAGTTCTTC. Translating it yields CASSFLLASGGYNEQFF.

The chain combines TRBV9 with TRBJ2-2; a weak D match, TRBD1 (6 bases). There are 16 residues in the CDR3. With 5 bases removed from V and 6 bases from J, the gap between germline ends came to 20 bases. Germline CDR1 reads SGDLS; CDR2 reads YYNGEE. CDR3: CASSITTGRGPGELFF. The CDR3 coding sequence is TGTGCCAGCAGTATAACTACAGGGAGAGGACCCGGGGAGCTGTTTTTT.

The genes are TRBV7-2 and TRBJ2-3, with D possibly matching TRBD1 (7 bases). The CDR3 has 15 amino acids. Germline CDR1 SGHTA, CDR2 FQGNSA. Trimming shortened V by 3 bases and J by 4 bases, and 14 bases separated the two germline ends. The CDR3 DNA reads as TGTGCCAGCAGCTTGCGGCAGGGGGGCGCAGATACGCAGTATTTT. It yields the protein CASSLRQGGADTQYF.

V and J are TRBV28 and TRBJ1-1; D is undetermined. Trimming shortened V by 4 bases and J by 5 bases, and 11 bases separated the two germline ends. This CDR3 comprises 13 residues. The germline V gene encodes CDR1 MDHEN and CDR2 SYDVKM. CDR3 residues: CASSYPAETEAFF. The DNA for the CDR3 is TGTGCCAGCAGTTATCCGGCGGAGACTGAAGCTTTCTTT.

The rearrangement uses TRBV6-4 and TRBJ1-2; TRBD1 matches 8 bases. Germline CDR1 and CDR2: MRHNA and SNTAGT. The V segment lost 6 bases and the J segment 7 bases; nucleotides outside the gene matches: 7. This CDR3 spans 13 amino acids. For the CDR3, the DNA is TGTGCCAGCAGGGAGGACAGGGTTAGTGGCTACACCTTC. Translation: CASREDRVSGYTF.

The chain has TRBV13 and TRBJ2-7, with 11 bases lining up with TRBD2. This CDR3 comprises 16 residues. Germline assignment: CDR1 PRHDT and CDR2 FYEKMQ (reference sequence). The V segment lost 4 bases and the J segment 3 bases; nucleotides outside the gene matches: 8. The CDR3 sequence: CASSSKGGTSGYEQYF. The CDR3 nucleotides read TGTGCCAGCAGCTCTAAGGGGGGGACTAGCGGCTACGAGCAGTACTTC.

This chain links TRBV27 with TRBJ1-2; D is uncertain. CDR1 and CDR2 from the germline V gene are MNHEY and SMNVEV (reference sequence). The V end lost 5 bases, the J end lost 7 bases, and 14 bases lay between the germline ends. This CDR3 has 13 residues. In nucleotides, the CDR3 is TGTGCCAGCAGTCCCTTATTCGGGTTTGGCTACACCTTC. Its translation: CASSPLFGFGYTF.

This clone was seen more than once but under ten times. The V gene is TRBV19, the J gene TRBJ1-2, with 8 nucleotides matching TRBD1. Germline V gene sequence: CDR1 LNHDA, CDR2 SQIVND (reference sequence). The CDR3 sequence is 13 residues long. With 5 bases clipped from V and 7 bases from J, the junction kept 6 bases outside the gene matches. CDR3 nucleotides: TGTGCCAGTAGTGCCCCAGGGGGCTCTGGCTACACCTTC. This encodes CASSAPGGSGYTF.

V usage is TRBV2 and J usage is TRBJ2-7; 9 bases are shared with TRBD1. CDR3 length: 16 amino acids. Germline CDR1 and CDR2: SNHLY and FYNNEI. The V and J ends lost 3 bases and 5 bases, in that order; junction bases with no gene match: 11. The CDR3 DNA sequence: TGTGCCAGCAGTGAGGACGAACAGGGGGCAGGCAACGAGCAGTACTTC. This gives the protein CASSEDEQGAGNEQYF.

This sequence joins TRBV18 and TRBJ1-1; D not certain. Looked up from germline, CDR1 is KGHSH and CDR2 is LQKENI. The CDR3 has 11 residues. V was shortened by 9 bases and J by 1 base, with 6 bases between the two germline ends. The CDR3 spells CASTRNTEAFF. The CDR3 DNA is TGTGCCAGTACCAGGAACACTGAAGCTTTCTTT. Full variable domain (remainder filled in from reference TRBV18 and TRBJ1-1): NAGVMQNPRHLVRRRGQEARLRCSPMKGHSHVYWYRQLPEEGLKFMVYLQKENIIDESGMPKERFSAEFPKEGPSILRIQQVVRGDSAAYFCASTRNTEAFFGQGTRLTVV.

This clone came up a few times. The chain links TRBV28 to TRBJ2-7, with TRBD1 matching 8 bases. J gave up 3 bases and V 4 bases, and 8 bases lay outside the gene matches. Per germline, CDR1 MDHEN and CDR2 SYDVKM. The CDR3 runs to 15 residues. The CDR3, as DNA: TGTGCCAGCAGTTCCAGGACAGGGAATTTCTACGAGCAGTACTTC. This translates into CASSSRTGNFYEQYF.